These 11 T cell receptor beta chains were all obtained from the same sample, sequenced in a study of early T cells in non-severe SARS-CoV-2 infection. Using its own MiXCR run on the 5' RACE reads, TCRdb lists one record per CDR3 protein. The table lists about 73,000 distinct CDR3 sequences, roughly 15% of them singletons, with 11% to 15% in the top ten. Sequenced input: whole blood. These receptors were taken from an adult who was a healthcare worker with PCR-confirmed SARS-CoV-2 infection or an uninfected control (not recorded which).

This clonotype occurred a few times. The rearrangement links TRBV20-1 to TRBJ1-1; TRBD1 aligns across 11 bases. CDR1 and CDR2 (germline): DFQATT, SNEGSKA (reference sequence). The ends lost 1 base at V and 0 bases at J; junction bases unmatched: 1. The CDR3 consists of 15 residues. CDR3 DNA: TGCAGTGCTAGAGGGACAGGGGGCTTGAACACTGAAGCTTTCTTT. It codes for CSARGTGGLNTEAFF.

V gene TRBV6-5 combines with J gene TRBJ2-5; D perhaps matches TRBD2 (6 bases). V shed 7 bases and J shed 6 bases, with 12 bases lying between them. Germline values: CDR1 MNHEY, CDR2 SVGAGI. The CDR3 runs to 12 residues. The CDR3 here is CASNAGSKTQYF. The CDR3 DNA sequence: TGTGCCAGCAACGCGGGGTCGAAGACCCAGTACTTC.

The rearrangement uses TRBV29-1 and TRBJ2-5, with D uncertain. The germline V and J ends were trimmed by 2 bases and 5 bases, with 12 bases remaining between them. Germline V gene sequence: CDR1 SQVTM, CDR2 ANQGSEA. This CDR3 spans 13 amino acids. The CDR3 is CSVEPHLGETQYF. The DNA for the CDR3 is TGCAGCGTTGAACCCCATCTGGGGGAGACCCAGTACTTC. Together with reference TRBV29-1 and TRBJ2-5, the CDR3 gives the full variable domain: SAVISQKPSRDICQRGTSLTIQCQVDSQVTMMFWYRQQPGQSLTLIATANQGSEATYESGFVIDKFPISRPNLTFSTLTVSNMSPEDSSIYLCSVEPHLGETQYFGPGTRLLVL.

This clonotype was detected ten times or more. The CDR3: CASSHGQGGYEQYF. CDR3 nucleotide sequence: TGCGCCAGCAGCCACGGACAGGGGGGATACGAGCAGTACTTC. This sequence joins TRBV4-1 and TRBJ2-7; 10 positions match TRBD1. CDR1 is MGHRA and CDR2 is YSYEKL in the germline V gene. The ends lost 3 bases at V and 4 bases at J; junction bases unmatched: 3. The length of the CDR3 is 14 residues.

There are a few counts of this clonotype. One end of the junction is discordant with germline, which a read error may explain. The V and J genes are TRBV2 and TRBJ2-3; D is uncertain. The germline V gene encodes CDR1 SNHLY and CDR2 FYNNEI. The CDR3 covers 14 residues. CDR3 amino acids: CASSDVRVTDTQYF. The CDR3 DNA follows: TGTGCCAGTAGTGACGTTAGAGTGACAGATACGCAGTATTTT.

The chain has TRBV28 and TRBJ2-5; the D is unclear. Germline V gives CDR1 MDHEN, CDR2 SYDVKM. Trimming removed 5 bases at V and 5 bases at J, with 15 bases between. The CDR3 loop spans 14 amino acids. CDR3 nucleotide sequence: TGTGCCAGCAGTCCCGCGCCGTTACCGGAGACCCAGTACTTC. Protein product: CASSPAPLPETQYF.

The chain couples TRBV2 to TRBJ2-2; D gene uncertain. The germline CDR1 and CDR2 sequences are SNHLY and FYNNEI. This CDR3 contains 14 residues. With 7 bases removed from V and 5 bases from J, the gap between germline ends came to 14 bases. CDR3 sequence reads: CASINHRQTGELFF. CDR3 coding DNA: TGTGCCAGCATAAATCACCGTCAGACCGGGGAGCTGTTTTTT.

This clonotype was recorded a few times. The chain uses TRBV28 and TRBJ2-3, with 9 bases aligning to TRBD1. V lost 3 bases, J lost 2 bases, and 3 bases stayed unmatched. The CDR3 is 15 amino acids. Looked up from germline, CDR1 is MDHEN and CDR2 is SYDVKM. The CDR3 bases are TGTGCCAGCAGTTTTAAACAGGGGGCCACAGATACGCAGTATTTT. It encodes CASSFKQGATDTQYF.

This clonotype has a handful of counts. This rearrangement joins TRBV12-3 or TRBV12-4 to TRBJ1-1, with D perhaps matching TRBD1 (6 bases). The CDR3 runs 14 residues. Trimming removed 3 bases at V and 0 bases at J, with 8 bases between. The CDR3 spells CASSLDRMNTEAFF. The DNA for the CDR3 is TGTGCCAGCAGTTTGGACAGAATGAACACTGAAGCTTTCTTT.

The chain has TRBV7-2 and TRBJ2-1; 13 bases map to TRBD2. V was pared by 4 bases and J by 0 bases, with 6 bases of the junction left unmatched. From germline, CDR1 is SGHTA and CDR2 FQGNSA. This CDR3 is built from 18 residues. The CDR3 is CASSSGLAGVSSYNEQFF. CDR3 coding DNA: TGTGCCAGCAGCTCCGGACTAGCGGGGGTGAGCTCCTACAATGAGCAGTTCTTC.

The J gene is TRBJ2-7, the V gene TRBV7-2; 8 bases are shared with TRBD2. The V gene end was trimmed by 8 bases and the J gene end by 3 bases; junction bases not matched to a gene: 12. CDR1 and CDR2 from the germline V gene are SGHTA and FQGNSA. The CDR3 is made up of 15 amino acids. This CDR3 reads CASGASAGEGYEQYF. CDR3 coding DNA: TGTGCCAGCGGCGCTTCAGCGGGGGAGGGCTACGAGCAGTACTTC.